This TCR beta chain comes out of a study of T cells expressing NK-cell markers. TCRdb reprocessed the 5' RACE reads and stores each CDR3 protein as one record, lacking DNA. Recorded for this sample: under 200,000 distinct CDR3 sequences. CDR3 length: 13 residues. Germline V CDR1 and CDR2: LGHDT, YNNKEL (reference sequence). The receptor comes from a woman aged 18 to 75 in good health. The sequenced material came from blood T cells: a sorted CD56 or NKG2C T cell subset, CD4+ or CD8+ T cells, or bulk PBMC T cells (not recorded which). V is TRBV3-1 and J is TRBJ1-1. CDR3 region: CASSQNLDGEAFF.